This T cell receptor (beta chain) stems from a study of cytomegalovirus exposure and HLA in healthy donors. Both 60 Vbeta primers and 13 Jbeta primers went into the PCR. TCRdb's copy holds only in-frame clones and misses some; the assay was immunoSEQ multiplex PCR. This sample has 90,000 or so clones, with around 82% found just once. J was trimmed by 5 bases and V by 5 bases; bases with no gene match: 5. CDR3 length equals 14 residues. Germline values: CDR1 SGHTA, CDR2 FQGNSA. The sequence came from a man aged 25 to 40 in good health and CMV-seropositive. This chain uses TRBV7-2 with TRBJ2-7; 11 nucleotides line up with TRBD1. The sequenced material came from PBMCs. CDR3 residues: CASSKDRGRNEQYF. DNA of the CDR3: TGTGCCAGCAGCAAGGACAGGGGGCGCAACGAGCAGTACTTC.